This entry features one T cell receptor (beta chain) sequence. This specimen belongs to a study of blood T cell repertoires in COVID-19. The CDR3 is 17 residues long. The junction had 13 bases not matched to a gene; V was cut back by 0 bases and J by 5 bases. From germline, CDR1 is SGHTA and CDR2 FQGNSA. The method was immunoSEQ multiplex PCR; TCRdb's version includes in-frame clones alone and lacks a portion of them. In the table there are 150,000 to 250,000 clones, around 90% of which are singletons. This sequence originates from a woman aged 25 to 39 who had recovered from COVID-19. The sample consisted of PBMCs or T cells enriched from blood (not recorded which). This chain joins TRBV7-2 and TRBJ2-7; 7 bases are shared with TRBD1. CDR3 amino acids: CASSLAREQTGLDEQYF. DNA of the CDR3: TGTGCCAGCAGCTTAGCCAGAGAACAGACAGGGCTCGACGAGCAGTACTTC.